Listed here are 29 T cell receptor beta chains from one sample, sequenced in a study of T cell responses to AZD1222 COVID-19 vaccine. Sequencing was performed with immunoSEQ multiplex PCR; in TCRdb, only in-frame clones are kept and a portion is missing. In the table there are about 130,000 clones, 90% of which are singletons. Material: peripheral blood, obtained on day 0 of AZD1222 vaccination. The receptor set was obtained from an adult in good health.

V and J are TRBV6-2 or TRBV6-3 and TRBJ2-5, with D possibly being TRBD1 (8 bases). Trimming removed 6 bases at V and 2 bases at J, with 19 bases between. CDR3 size: 16 residues. CDR1 is MNHEY and CDR2 is SVGEGT in the germline V gene. The CDR3 sequence is CASSHRGEGLQETQYF. The CDR3 region has the DNA TGTGCCAGCAGCCACAGGGGGGAGGGGCTACAAGAGACCCAGTACTTC.

This clone appeared a few times. The chain links TRBV7-2 to TRBJ2-5, with D tentatively TRBD2 (5 bases). Germline CDR1 and CDR2: SGHTA and FQGNSA. Trimming left V 5 bases short and J 3 bases short, with 13 bases between. The CDR3 has 14 residues. CDR3 nucleotide sequence: TGTGCCAGCAGCCCTAGCTACATGGAAGAGACCCAGTACTTC. Its translation: CASSPSYMEETQYF.

J is TRBJ1-6 and V is TRBV7-2, with D unresolved. CDR3 length equals 15 residues. V was cut by 7 bases and J by 0 bases, with 10 bases left in between. Per germline, CDR1 SGHTA and CDR2 FQGNSA. The DNA of the CDR3 is TGTGCCAGCAAAACGGGGAGCTCCTATAATTCACCCCTCCACTTT. This translates into CASKTGSSYNSPLHF.

The genes are TRBV5-4 and TRBJ2-1; D ambiguous. Trimming left V 4 bases short and J 6 bases short, with 11 bases between. In germline, CDR1 is SGHNT, CDR2 YYREEE (reference sequence). This CDR3 is built from 13 residues. CDR3 nucleotides: TGTGCCAGCAGCCCGGGTTTGTCCAATGAGCAGTTCTTC. Protein product: CASSPGLSNEQFF.

This rearrangement joins TRBV30 to TRBJ1-2; no firm D call. Germline CDR1 reads GTSNPN; CDR2 reads SVGIG (reference sequence). V lost 0 bases and J 0 bases, leaving 8 bases between the germline ends. The CDR3 is 14 amino acids. This chain's CDR3 is CAWSVHLANYGYTF. The CDR3 DNA reads as TGTGCCTGGAGTGTCCACCTAGCTAACTATGGCTACACCTTC.

The CDR3 spells CASSLVGVGSYNSPLHF. Here the CDR3 DNA reads TGTGCCAGCAGCTTAGTCGGGGTGGGATCCTATAATTCACCCCTCCACTTT. The chain recombines TRBV7-3 with TRBJ1-6; D not resolved. Trimming pared 2 bases from V and 1 base from J, leaving 12 bases between. Germline-derived CDR1 and CDR2 are SGHTA and FQGTGA. The CDR3 is 17 amino acids.

The chain employs TRBV20-1 and TRBJ2-5, with unresolved D. V gave up 2 bases and J gave up 5 bases, with 6 bases separating them. Per germline, CDR1 DFQATT and CDR2 SNEGSKA (reference sequence). CDR3 size: 11 residues. The CDR3 DNA reads TGCAGTGCTAGATCCAAGGAGACCCAGTACTTC. It translates to CSARSKETQYF.

The gene calls are TRBV5-4 and TRBJ2-7; no firm D call. V dropped 2 bases and J dropped 2 bases, with 11 bases sitting between them. Germline lookup yields CDR1 SGHNT and CDR2 YYREEE (reference sequence). This CDR3 has 14 amino acids. The CDR3: CASSFSGNPYEQYF. As DNA, the CDR3 is TGTGCCAGCAGCTTTTCCGGCAACCCCTACGAGCAGTACTTC.

The V and J genes are TRBV4-2 and TRBJ2-7; 8 bases map to TRBD1. This CDR3 comprises 17 residues. Losses at the gene ends were 2 bases for V and 6 bases for J; bases not matched to a gene: 15. Germline V CDR1 and CDR2: LGHNA, YNFKEQ. For the CDR3, the DNA is TGTGCCAGCAGCCAAAGAGGACAGGGTAACGTGGTTGGCGAGCAGTACTTC. Translated: CASSQRGQGNVVGEQYF.

The V and J genes are TRBV28 and TRBJ1-6, with D tentatively TRBD1 (6 bases). Per the germline V gene, CDR1 is MDHEN and CDR2 is SYDVKM. V shed 5 bases and J shed 6 bases, with 14 bases lying between them. CDR3 length: 15 residues. The CDR3 region is CASSPTRGTNSPLHF. CDR3 nucleotide sequence: TGTGCCAGCAGTCCCACGAGGGGGACTAATTCACCCCTCCACTTT.

The chain links TRBV4-1 to TRBJ1-3; D gene ambiguous. From germline, CDR1 is MGHRA and CDR2 YSYEKL. The CDR3 contains 15 residues. V shed 5 bases and J shed 3 bases, with 14 bases lying between them. CDR3 DNA sequence: TGCGCCAGCAGCGGGGAGGGAACTAATGGAAACACCATATATTTT. Translating it yields CASSGEGTNGNTIYF.

The chain carries TRBV10-3 and TRBJ1-1, with a possible D match to TRBD1 (6 bases). The V and J ends lost 4 bases and 5 bases respectively, with 17 bases between them. From germline, CDR1 is ENHRY and CDR2 SYGVKD. The CDR3 runs 15 residues. The CDR3 DNA sequence: TGTGCCATCAGTGGGGGTGAGTCAGGGGAGACTGAAGCTTTCTTT. Its protein is CAISGGESGETEAFF.

This chain uses TRBV6-5 with TRBJ1-1, with D perhaps TRBD1 (6 bases). Germline CDR1 and CDR2: MNHEY and SVGAGI. The V end lost 6 bases, the J end lost 5 bases, and 16 bases lay between the germline ends. CDR3 size: 14 residues. CDR3 in amino acids: CASSSGQGWTEAFF. DNA for the CDR3: TGTGCCAGCAGCTCCGGGCAGGGGTGGACTGAAGCTTTCTTT.

V is TRBV5-1 and J is TRBJ1-2; TRBD1 agrees at 9 bases. The CDR3 loop spans 13 amino acids. Unmatched junction bases numbered 6, after V lost 4 bases and J lost 8 bases. Looked up from germline, CDR1 is SGHRS and CDR2 is YFSETQ. The CDR3: CASSAGTGRGYTF. CDR3 nucleotides: TGCGCCAGCAGCGCCGGGACAGGGCGCGGCTACACCTTC.

The chain has TRBV27 and TRBJ2-1; a possible D gene is TRBD1 (5 bases). CDR1 is MNHEY and CDR2 is SMNVEV in the germline V gene (reference sequence). The CDR3 is 13 amino acids. Trimming took 5 bases from V and 7 from J, leaving 12 bases between them. The CDR3 coding sequence is TGTGCCAGCAGTCGGACGACAGTGAATGAGCAGTTCTTC. Protein sequence: CASSRTTVNEQFF.

This clone was recorded a few times. This rearrangement joins TRBV7-2 to TRBJ1-6; 10 positions agree with TRBD1. CDR1 and CDR2 (germline): SGHTA, FQGNSA. This CDR3 region has 15 residues. The junction had 6 bases not matched to a gene; V was cut back by 3 bases and J by 10 bases. The CDR3 DNA sequence: TGTGCCAGCAGCTTCTACTGGACAGGGGGATCACCCCTCCACTTT. Translating it yields CASSFYWTGGSPLHF.

The chain links TRBV5-8 to TRBJ1-6; TRBD1 might be the D (5 bases). CDR1 SGHTS and CDR2 YDEGEE come from the germline V gene. The CDR3 consists of 14 residues. The V and J ends lost 4 bases and 8 bases respectively, with 13 bases between them. CDR3 DNA: TGTGCCAGCAGCAGCGGGGGGTCCCATTCACCCCTCCACTTT. This encodes CASSSGGSHSPLHF.

This clone turned up a few times. J is TRBJ1-1 and V is TRBV28, with 11 positions matching TRBD1. The CDR3 totals 16 residues. The germline V gene encodes CDR1 MDHEN and CDR2 SYDVKM. V dropped 6 bases and J dropped 1; count of bases not matched to a gene: 7. The CDR3: CASRNRDRGSNTEAFF. The CDR3 region has the DNA TGTGCCAGCAGGAACCGGGACAGGGGGTCGAACACTGAAGCTTTCTTT. The full variable domain, with the rest looked up from reference TRBV28 and TRBJ1-1, is DVKVTQSSRYLVKRTGEKVFLECVQDMDHENMFWYRQDPGLGLRLIYFSYDVKMKEKGDIPEGYSVSREKKERFSLILESASTNQTSMYLCASRNRDRGSNTEAFFGQGTRLTVV.

The chain has TRBV7-3 and TRBJ1-1, with a tentative D call TRBD1 (6 bases). This CDR3 region has 14 residues. Trimming pared 6 bases from V and 2 bases from J, leaving 13 bases between. Germline loops: CDR1 SGHTA, CDR2 FQGTGA. CDR3: CASSPSGANTEAFF. The CDR3 region has the DNA TGTGCCAGCAGTCCTTCGGGGGCAAACACTGAAGCTTTCTTT.

The chain combines TRBV7-9 with TRBJ1-1; D remains unclear. CDR3 size: 13 residues. V shed 5 bases and J shed 3 bases, with 10 bases lying between them. CDR1 and CDR2 (germline): SEHNR, FQNEAQ (reference sequence). CDR3 region: CASSPLGDTEAFF. The CDR3 DNA reads TGTGCCAGCAGCCCACTCGGGGACACTGAAGCTTTCTTT.

This sequence joins TRBV7-2 and TRBJ1-5; tentative D call: TRBD1 (5 bases). The CDR3 spans 14 residues. Germline lookup yields CDR1 SGHTA and CDR2 FQGNSA. V dropped 3 bases and J dropped 5 bases, with 11 bases sitting between them. CDR3 region: CASSLAGIDQPQHF. The CDR3 coding sequence is TGTGCCAGCAGCTTGGCAGGGATCGATCAGCCCCAGCATTTT.

This clone was observed once. The chain is built from TRBV5-4 and TRBJ2-3, with D tentatively TRBD2 (6 bases). The germline V gene encodes CDR1 SGHNT and CDR2 YYREEE (reference sequence). V lost 3 bases, J lost 0 bases, and 17 bases lay in between. The CDR3 is 17 residues long. The CDR3 sequence is CASSWGLTTKSTDTQYF. Here the CDR3 DNA reads TGTGCCAGCAGCTGGGGACTCACTACTAAAAGCACAGATACGCAGTATTTT.

This clone rates as medium-sized (0.01 to 0.1%). The V and J genes are TRBV7-8 and TRBJ2-5; a weak D match, TRBD2 (5 bases). There are 13 residues in the CDR3. The V gene's germline CDR1 is SGHVS and CDR2 FQNEAQ. The CDR3 region is CGSSGSARETQYF. For the CDR3, the DNA is TGTGGGAGTTCGGGGAGTGCAAGAGAGACCCAGTACTTC.

J is TRBJ1-2 and V is TRBV6-5; TRBD1 matches at 7 bases. Germline trimming cut 6 bases from V and 2 bases from J; bases unmatched to any gene: 6. The CDR3 length is 14 residues. CDR1 and CDR2 (germline): MNHEY, SVGAGI. The CDR3 nucleotides read TGTGCCAGCAGCTTGGACAGGACCAACTATGGCTACACCTTC. It specifies CASSLDRTNYGYTF.

The CDR3 DNA is TGTGCCATCAGTGAGTCCAACACGTATGGCTACACCTTC. Translation: CAISESNTYGYTF. The rearrangement uses TRBV10-3 and TRBJ1-2, with D uncertain. Germline V lookup: CDR1 ENHRY, CDR2 SYGVKD. V shed 0 bases and J shed 5 bases, with 7 bases lying between them. The CDR3 covers 13 residues.

The V gene is TRBV27, the J gene TRBJ1-1; D gene unclear. Trimming removed 0 bases from V and 1 base from J, with 9 bases in between. This CDR3 spans 15 amino acids. The V gene's germline CDR1 is MNHEY and CDR2 SMNVEV (reference sequence). The CDR3 reads CASSLSMIQNTEAFF. Here the CDR3 DNA reads TGTGCCAGCAGTTTATCTATGATTCAGAACACTGAAGCTTTCTTT.

The V gene is TRBV12-3 or TRBV12-4, the J gene TRBJ1-2; D is undetermined. The V end lost 7 bases, the J end lost 3 bases, and 9 bases lay between the germline ends. The CDR3 loop spans 12 amino acids. CDR3 amino acids: CASTYEDYGYTF. As DNA, the CDR3 is TGTGCCAGCACCTACGAGGACTATGGCTACACCTTC.

The V and J genes are TRBV6-5 and TRBJ1-1; D ambiguous. This CDR3 has 15 amino acids. V gave up 4 bases and J gave up 5 bases, with 17 bases separating them. Germline V gene sequence: CDR1 MNHEY, CDR2 SVGAGI. The CDR3 DNA reads TGTGCCAGCAGTTCCTTGCATTCTGGGATTACTGAAGCTTTCTTT. This gives the protein CASSSLHSGITEAFF.

V and J are TRBV30 and TRBJ2-1; no reliable D call. The CDR3 totals 12 residues. Per germline, CDR1 GTSNPN and CDR2 SVGIG (reference sequence). Trimming pared 1 base from V and 4 bases from J, leaving 5 bases between. CDR3 coding DNA: TGTGCCTGGAGTGCCTTATACAATGAGCAGTTCTTC. It encodes CAWSALYNEQFF. Combining the CDR3 with reference TRBV30 and TRBJ2-1 gives the whole variable domain SQTIHQWPATLVQPVGSPLSLECTVEGTSNPNLYWYRQAAGRGLQLLFYSVGIGQISSEVPQNLSASRPQDRQFILSSKKLLLSDSGFYLCAWSALYNEQFFGPGTRLTVL.